The 12 T cell receptor beta chains below all came from one sample that was sequenced in a study of PD-L1 blockade in urothelial cancer. Described time point: peripheral blood 6 weeks after treatment start. Profiled with immunoSEQ multiplex PCR; TCRdb holds only in-frame clones, not every one. Found here are tens of thousands of clones, about nine tenths of them singletons; the top ten hold over 9%. Sequenced here: PBMCs, sampled around atezolizumab (anti-PD-L1) treatment. The receptors stem from a man between 60 and 70 years old with urothelial cancer.

The genes are TRBV6-5 and TRBJ2-7, with 9 bases lining up with TRBD1. Losses at the gene ends were 4 bases for V and 4 bases for J; bases not matched to a gene: 2. This CDR3 has 13 amino acids. CDR1 is MNHEY, CDR2 SVGAGI, per germline. The CDR3 nucleotides are TGTGCCAGCAGTTCGGACAGGGGATACGAGCAGTACTTC. This encodes CASSSDRGYEQYF.

The table lists this clone with a few counts. The chain links TRBV7-8 to TRBJ1-2; D ambiguous. This CDR3 region has 12 residues. Trimming left V 5 bases short and J 6 bases short, with 10 bases between. The germline CDR1 and CDR2 sequences are SGHVS and FQNEAQ. CDR3 nucleotides: TGTGCCAGCAGCCCCTCCGGGGATGGCTACACCTTC. Its protein is CASSPSGDGYTF.

The V gene is TRBV7-2, the J gene TRBJ1-1; possibly TRBD1 for D (5 bases). The CDR3 extends over 17 amino acids. Looked up from germline, CDR1 is SGHTA and CDR2 is FQGNSA. The V and J ends lost 5 bases and 0 bases respectively, with 19 bases between them. The CDR3 loop is CASSLEVWGPMNTEAFF. The CDR3 nucleotides read TGTGCCAGCAGCCTAGAGGTCTGGGGCCCTATGAACACTGAAGCTTTCTTT.

The J gene is TRBJ2-3, the V gene TRBV30; possibly TRBD1 for D (6 bases). V shed 4 bases and J shed 2 bases, with 19 bases lying between them. CDR3 length equals 16 residues. Germline CDR1 and CDR2: GTSNPN and SVGIG (reference sequence). CDR3 bases: TGTGCCTGGAATGTATGGGGGCGCCGAAACACAGATACGCAGTATTTT. The encoded protein is CAWNVWGRRNTDTQYF.

The CDR3 loop reads CASSTGNGNQPQHF. DNA of the CDR3: TGTGCCAGCAGCACAGGGAATGGGAATCAGCCCCAGCATTTT. V is TRBV7-9 and J is TRBJ1-5, with a weak D call TRBD1 (6 bases). The CDR3 has 14 residues. CDR1 and CDR2 (germline): SEHNR, FQNEAQ (reference sequence). The germline V and J ends were trimmed by 5 bases and 4 bases, with 12 bases remaining between them.

This clone was picked up a small number of times. The chain joins TRBV11-3 to TRBJ1-2; D is possibly TRBD1 (5 bases). V lost 5 bases to trimming and J lost 7 bases, with 17 bases between them. The CDR3 loop spans 14 amino acids. Germline V gene sequence: CDR1 SGHNT, CDR2 YENEEA. In nucleotides, the CDR3 is TGTGCCAGCAGCCAGAGAGCGGGGGGGATTGGCTACACCTTC. It yields the protein CASSQRAGGIGYTF.

The CDR3 region is CASSWTGGSFEQYF. In DNA, the CDR3 is TGTGCCAGCAGTTGGACAGGGGGCAGTTTCGAGCAGTACTTC. The rearrangement joins TRBV28 to TRBJ2-7, with TRBD1 matching over 11 bases. The CDR3 is 14 amino acids. The V segment lost 4 bases and the J segment 6 bases; nucleotides outside the gene matches: 5. CDR1 and CDR2 (germline): MDHEN, SYDVKM.

The chain links TRBV9 to TRBJ2-1; TRBD2 matches 10 bases. The germline V gene encodes CDR1 SGDLS and CDR2 YYNGEE. CDR3 length: 15 residues. Trimming cost V 5 bases and J 4 bases; bases outside gene matches: 6. The CDR3 region is CASRAGTSAYNEQFF. CDR3 sequence (DNA): TGTGCCAGCAGGGCCGGGACTAGCGCATACAATGAGCAGTTCTTC.

CDR3 protein: CASSLGVARTGELFF. In DNA, the CDR3 is TGTGCCAGCAGCTTAGGAGTAGCGCGGACCGGGGAGCTGTTTTTT. The rearrangement uses TRBV11-3 and TRBJ2-2; D is possibly TRBD2 (5 bases). The CDR3 is 15 amino acids. Germline V gene sequence: CDR1 SGHNT, CDR2 YENEEA. The V gene lost 1 base and the J gene lost 5 bases, with 11 bases spanning the gap.

V usage is TRBV5-1 and J usage is TRBJ2-5, with D possibly matching TRBD2 (7 bases). The CDR3 contains 14 residues. V gave up 5 bases and J gave up 0 bases, with 11 bases separating them. Germline V gene data show CDR1 as SGHRS and CDR2 as YFSETQ. CDR3 region: CASRGGGYQETQYF. The DNA for the CDR3 is TGCGCCAGCAGGGGCGGGGGCTACCAAGAGACCCAGTACTTC.

V gene TRBV30 combines with J gene TRBJ2-1, with 7 bases identical to TRBD2. The length of the CDR3 is 14 residues. Unmatched junction bases numbered 5, after V lost 0 bases and J lost 6 bases. The germline gives CDR1 GTSNPN, CDR2 SVGIG (reference sequence). CDR3 protein: CAWSVSLAVNEQFF. The DNA of the CDR3 is TGTGCCTGGAGTGTATCCCTAGCGGTCAATGAGCAGTTCTTC.

The gene calls are TRBV18 and TRBJ1-1; 9 bases fit TRBD1. With V trimmed by 5 bases and J by 3 bases, 7 bases remained unmatched. This CDR3 has 15 amino acids. CDR1 KGHSH and CDR2 LQKENI come from the germline V gene. CDR3 sequence (DNA): TGTGCCAGCTCATCTACAGGGGGCGCGGACACTGAAGCTTTCTTT. Encoded protein: CASSSTGGADTEAFF. The whole variable domain, filled in from reference TRBV18 and TRBJ1-1, reads NAGVMQNPRHLVRRRGQEARLRCSPMKGHSHVYWYRQLPEEGLKFMVYLQKENIIDESGMPKERFSAEFPKEGPSILRIQQVVRGDSAAYFCASSSTGGADTEAFFGQGTRLTVV.